This T cell receptor (beta chain) was observed in a study of blood T cell repertoires in COVID-19 (dated by TCRdb to 2020 to 2021). Broadly, across the study: Samples covering the acute and convalescent phases of COVID-19 were provided by collaborators in the United States, Italy and Spain. Where HLA class I and class II types were available, the types were taken from metadata supplied by the sample provider, not from assay-based typing. The material from the prospective study consisted of cDNA or gDNA derived from T cells, B-cell-depleted T cells, or PBMCs. The repertoires were released in a freely available public database meant as a resource for research on the immune response to SARS-CoV-2. Samples came from the ongoing ImmuneRACE study (first 160 participants) plus 1,254 subjects from 6 global collaborators. The sample metadata nearly always contained a de-identified subject ID, COVID-19 status, age in years and sex. Deeply sampled blood TCRbeta repertoires from subjects exposed to, actively infected with, or recovered from COVID-19 were included in the dataset.

What the study reported, not specific to this receptor: Clinical and demographic metadata were provided uncurated, with the amount varying by source and participant.

From cysteine to phenylalanine, the CDR3 is 13 amino acids long. The entry retains the CDR3 DNA only, 39 bases that are in frame from base 1. In the germline V gene, CDR1 corresponds to MDHEN and CDR2 to SYDVKM. Between the V and J ends, shortened by 6 bases and 0 bases respectively, the junction contains 8 bases. Participants in the prospective study were enrolled through a virtual design, were aged roughly 18 to 100 years, and lived in about two dozen United States geographic areas. In the prospective study, participants were assigned to cohorts based on the clinical history participants reported in a screening survey and a study questionnaire. Recovered participants in ImmuneRACE Cohort 3 were defined as having two consecutive negative NP/OP PCR tests, clearance from a healthcare professional, or resolution of symptoms. In the prospective study, whole blood, serum and a nasopharyngeal or oropharyngeal swab were collected from each participant by mobile phlebotomists. Prospective study participants could optionally give additional blood draws and questionnaires over a roughly two-month period. Before DNA extraction, prospective study blood samples were shipped either frozen or at room temperature.

The immunoSEQ Assay, a bias-controlled multiplex PCR, was used to amplify TCRbeta CDR3 regions from genomic DNA. In the original analysis: The number of nucleated cells in each sample was estimated from the amplification of reference gene primers within the assay. Sequence reads were collapsed and filtered to measure the absolute abundance of every unique TCRbeta CDR3 rearrangement. For each sample, productive Simpson clonality was calculated by taking the square root of Simpson's diversity index across productive rearrangements. The table comes from immuneACCESS by way of TCRdb, which keeps in-frame sequences with V and J called. Part of the clones is missing from these tables; in studies checked, under half for an unresolved V gene and the rest for unknown reasons. From that table come the V and J calls and clone size; the DNA was used to work out D and trimming. Counted in this sample were about 500,000 clones; around 87% of them appeared once. 0.65% to 0.9% of the sample lies in the top ten.

On this clone itself: Its antigen remains unidentified. There are no base qualities to consult, and no much larger clone falls within one base.

The material sequenced was PBMCs or T cells enriched from blood (not recorded which). The receptor comes from a woman under 30 who had recovered from COVID-19. The sequence is built from TRBV28 and TRBJ1-1; TRBD1 could be the D gene, as 6 bases match. The CDR3 protein sequence reads: CASRSGVNTEAFF. The nucleotide sequence reads as follows: TGTGCCAGCAGGTCAGGGGTGAACACTGAAGCTTTCTTT.